This T cell receptor beta chain was identified during a study of T cells in Graves' hyperthyroidism and ophthalmopathy. The wider study: At initial diagnosis, before any treatment had begun, peripheral blood was obtained. Overall study findings and caveats: The model anticipated ophthalmopathy a median around six months pre-onset. The majority of expanded thyroid clonotypes above 0.001 also appeared in blood.

The table lists this clonotype with many counts. What it recognizes is unknown. Duration under 3 months, a NOSPECS grade of at least 4, and a Clinical Activity Score of at least 3 characterized the ophthalmopathy patients. The CDR3 consists of 11 residues. V was cut by 1 base and J by 8 bases, with 5 bases left in between. Germline assignment: CDR1 MNHEY and CDR2 SVGAGI. RNA transcripts served as the template for amplifying TCR beta CDR3 regions. A first-round RT-PCR of the TCR CDR3 used the HTBI primer set. TCRdb reanalysed the multiplex PCR reads using MiXCR and keeps one entry per CDR3 protein. The table lists 640,000 or so distinct CDR3 sequences, roughly 14% of them singletons.

The receptor was derived from a middle-aged woman with Graves' ophthalmopathy. The chain couples TRBV6-5 to TRBJ1-1; D not resolved. Sequencing was done on a sample of blood. The CDR3, as DNA: TGTGCCAGCAGTTACTTGACAGAAGCTTTCTTT. Residues: CASSYLTEAFF.